This T cell receptor beta chain was obtained from a study of Ad26.COV2.S vaccination and SARS-CoV-2 variants. Broader study findings: Placebo recipients showed lower spike-specific TCR breadth than vaccinees.

V lost 3 bases to trimming and J lost 1 base; unmatched junction nucleotides: 3. This CDR3 is 15 amino acids long. CDR1 is SGDLS and CDR2 is YYNGEE in the germline V gene. This clone was seen just once. What it binds is unknown. Treatment specified: over 15 received Ad26.COV2.S at low or high dose, single or two shots; roughly 5 received placebo; per-sample allocation not given. Each sample was drawn 63 days after the first injection (of vaccine or placebo). TCRdb keeps only in-frame clones here, not all; method: immunoSEQ multiplex PCR. The sample lists about half a million clones, around 89% occurring once.

The material sequenced was peripheral blood, taken in a trial of Ad26.COV2.S vaccine versus placebo. The chain is built from TRBV9 and TRBJ2-3; TRBD1 matches at 9 bases. This sequence originates from a person aged 18-65 years who received the Ad26.COV2.S COVID-19 vaccine or a placebo. CDR3 protein: CASSGGDRGTDTQYF. As DNA, the CDR3 is TGTGCCAGCAGCGGTGGGGACAGGGGCACAGATACGCAGTATTTT. Using reference TRBV9 and TRBJ2-3 for the parts outside the CDR3, the full variable domain is DSGVTQTPKHLITATGQRVTLRCSPRSGDLSVYWYQQSLDQGLQFLIQYYNGEERAKGNILERFSAQQFPDLHSELNLSSLELGDSALYFCASSGGDRGTDTQYFGPGTRLTVL.